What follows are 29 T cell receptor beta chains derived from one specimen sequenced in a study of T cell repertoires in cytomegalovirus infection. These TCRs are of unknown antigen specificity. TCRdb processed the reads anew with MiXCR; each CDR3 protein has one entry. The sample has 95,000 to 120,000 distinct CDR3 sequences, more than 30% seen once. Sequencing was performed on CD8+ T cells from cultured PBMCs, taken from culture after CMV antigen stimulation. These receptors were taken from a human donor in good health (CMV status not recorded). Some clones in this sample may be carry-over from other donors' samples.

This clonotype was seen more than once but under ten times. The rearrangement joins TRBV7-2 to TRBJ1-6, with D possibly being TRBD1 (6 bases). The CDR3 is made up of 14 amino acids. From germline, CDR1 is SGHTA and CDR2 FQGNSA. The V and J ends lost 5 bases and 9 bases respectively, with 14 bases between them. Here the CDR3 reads CASSPTGSGSPLHF. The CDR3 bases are TGTGCCAGCAGCCCAACAGGGTCGGGTTCACCCCTCCACTTT.

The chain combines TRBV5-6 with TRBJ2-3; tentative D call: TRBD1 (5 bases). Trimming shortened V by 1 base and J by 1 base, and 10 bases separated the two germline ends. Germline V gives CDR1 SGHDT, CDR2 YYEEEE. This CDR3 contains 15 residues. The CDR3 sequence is CASSLQGLGTDTQYF. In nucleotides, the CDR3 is TGTGCCAGCAGCTTGCAGGGCCTAGGCACAGATACGCAGTATTTT.

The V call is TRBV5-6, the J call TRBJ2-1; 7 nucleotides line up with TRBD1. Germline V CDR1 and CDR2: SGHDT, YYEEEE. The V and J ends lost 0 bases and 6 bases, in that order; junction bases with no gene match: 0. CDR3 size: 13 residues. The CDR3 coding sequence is TGTGCCAGCAGCTTGGCAGGGGGCAATGAGCAGTTCTTC. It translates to CASSLAGGNEQFF.

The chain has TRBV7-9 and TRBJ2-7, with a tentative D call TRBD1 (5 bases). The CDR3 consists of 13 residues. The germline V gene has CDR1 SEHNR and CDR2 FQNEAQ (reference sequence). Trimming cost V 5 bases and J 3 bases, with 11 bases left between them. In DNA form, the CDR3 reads TGTGCCAGCAGCATCTTCCAGGGCTACGAGCAGTACTTC. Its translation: CASSIFQGYEQYF.

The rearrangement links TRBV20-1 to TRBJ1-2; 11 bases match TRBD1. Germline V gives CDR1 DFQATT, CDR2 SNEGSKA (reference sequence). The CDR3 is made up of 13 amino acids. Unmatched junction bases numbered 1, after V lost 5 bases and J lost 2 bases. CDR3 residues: CSAWTGGNYGYTF. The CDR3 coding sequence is TGCAGTGCTTGGACAGGGGGCAACTATGGCTACACCTTC.

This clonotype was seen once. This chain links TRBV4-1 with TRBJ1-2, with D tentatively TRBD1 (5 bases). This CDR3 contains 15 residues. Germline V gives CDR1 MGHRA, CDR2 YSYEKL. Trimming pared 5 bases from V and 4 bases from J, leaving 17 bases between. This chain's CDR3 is CASSEYQGVSYGYTF. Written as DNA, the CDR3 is TGCGCCAGCAGCGAATATCAGGGCGTCAGCTATGGCTACACCTTC.

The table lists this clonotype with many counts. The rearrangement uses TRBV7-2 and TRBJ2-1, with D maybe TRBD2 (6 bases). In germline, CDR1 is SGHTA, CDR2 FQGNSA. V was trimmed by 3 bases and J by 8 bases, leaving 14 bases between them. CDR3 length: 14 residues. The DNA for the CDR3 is TGTGCCAGCAGCTTGACGCTAGCGTTCGATGAGCAGTTCTTC. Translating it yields CASSLTLAFDEQFF.

DNA of the CDR3: TGCGCCAGCAGCCAACCCTATACCTTCTCTGGGGCCAACGTCCTGACTTTC. Its translation: CASSQPYTFSGANVLTF. The V call is TRBV4-1, the J call TRBJ2-6; D remains unclear. CDR3 length: 17 amino acids. Trimming stripped 2 bases from V and 0 bases from J, with 11 bases between. The V gene's germline CDR1 is MGHRA and CDR2 YSYEKL.

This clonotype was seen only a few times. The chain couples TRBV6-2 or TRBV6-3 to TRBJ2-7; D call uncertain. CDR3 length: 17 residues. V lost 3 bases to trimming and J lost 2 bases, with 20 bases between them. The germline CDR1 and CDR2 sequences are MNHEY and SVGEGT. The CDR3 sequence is CASSYVITEVFPYEQYF. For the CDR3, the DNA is TGTGCCAGCAGTTATGTTATAACAGAAGTCTTTCCCTACGAGCAGTACTTC.

CDR3 nucleotide sequence: TGTGCCAGCAGCTTCTCCCCCGGGGCGTACGAGCAGTACTTC. It specifies CASSFSPGAYEQYF. The V and J genes are TRBV7-9 and TRBJ2-7; D possibly matches TRBD1 or TRBD2 (5 bases each). The germline CDR1 and CDR2 sequences are SEHNR and FQNEAQ (reference sequence). There are 14 residues in the CDR3. Trimming stripped 3 bases from V and 4 bases from J, with 13 bases between.

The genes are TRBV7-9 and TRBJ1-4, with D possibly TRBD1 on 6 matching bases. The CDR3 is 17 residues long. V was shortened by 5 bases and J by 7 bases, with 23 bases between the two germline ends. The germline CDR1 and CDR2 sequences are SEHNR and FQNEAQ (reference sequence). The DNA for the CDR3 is TGTGCCAGCAGCACGAGTCCGCATCGGGGGGCAGTTGAAAAACTGTTTTTT. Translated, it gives CASSTSPHRGAVEKLFF.

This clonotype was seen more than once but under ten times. CDR3 protein: CSAPDREGHLDTQYF. The CDR3 DNA reads TGCAGTGCACCCGACAGGGAAGGGCACCTAGATACGCAGTATTTT. The chain has TRBV20-1 and TRBJ2-3; 7 nucleotides align to TRBD1. With V trimmed by 6 bases and J by 5 bases, 14 bases remained unmatched. The germline V gene encodes CDR1 DFQATT and CDR2 SNEGSKA (reference sequence). The CDR3 spans 15 residues.

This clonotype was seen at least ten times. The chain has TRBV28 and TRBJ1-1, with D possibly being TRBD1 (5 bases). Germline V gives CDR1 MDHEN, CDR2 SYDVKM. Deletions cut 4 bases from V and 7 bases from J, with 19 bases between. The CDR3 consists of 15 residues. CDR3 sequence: CASSSGGERDSEAFF. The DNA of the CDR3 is TGTGCCAGCAGTTCTGGGGGGGAAAGGGATAGTGAAGCTTTCTTT.

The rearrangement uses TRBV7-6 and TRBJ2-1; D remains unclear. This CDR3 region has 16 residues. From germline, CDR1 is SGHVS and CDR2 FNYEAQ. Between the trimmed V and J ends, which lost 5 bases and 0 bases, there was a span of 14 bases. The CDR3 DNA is TGTGCCAGCAGCGCCTCTTCACCGAGCTCCTACAATGAGCAGTTCTTC. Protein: CASSASSPSSYNEQFF. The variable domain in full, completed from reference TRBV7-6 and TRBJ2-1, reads GAGVSQSPRYKVTKRGQDVALRCDPISGHVSLYWYRQALGQGPEFLTYFNYEAQQDKSGLPNDRFSAERPEGSISTLTIQRTEQRDSAMYRCASSASSPSSYNEQFFGPGTRLTVL.

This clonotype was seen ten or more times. CDR3 coding DNA: TGCAGTGCTCCTTCGGGGGAAGATAATCAGCCCCAGCATTTT. Its protein product is CSAPSGEDNQPQHF. This chain joins TRBV20-1 and TRBJ1-5; weak D call: TRBD1 (5 bases). V was clipped by 5 bases and J by 4 bases, with 15 bases between them. CDR1 is DFQATT and CDR2 is SNEGSKA in the germline V gene (reference sequence). The CDR3 is 14 residues long.

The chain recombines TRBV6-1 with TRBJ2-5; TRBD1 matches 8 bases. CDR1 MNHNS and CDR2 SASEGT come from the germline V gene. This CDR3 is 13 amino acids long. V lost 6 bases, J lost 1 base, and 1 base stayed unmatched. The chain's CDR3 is CASSTGGQETQYF. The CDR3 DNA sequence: TGTGCCAGCAGCACAGGGGGCCAAGAGACCCAGTACTTC.

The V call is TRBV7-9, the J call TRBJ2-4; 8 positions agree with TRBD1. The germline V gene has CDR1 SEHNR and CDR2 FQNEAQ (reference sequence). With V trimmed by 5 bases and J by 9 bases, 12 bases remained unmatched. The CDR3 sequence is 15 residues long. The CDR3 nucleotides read TGTGCCAGCAGCCTCGGTCCTTCTCAGGGGGCCATTCAGTACTTC. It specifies CASSLGPSQGAIQYF.

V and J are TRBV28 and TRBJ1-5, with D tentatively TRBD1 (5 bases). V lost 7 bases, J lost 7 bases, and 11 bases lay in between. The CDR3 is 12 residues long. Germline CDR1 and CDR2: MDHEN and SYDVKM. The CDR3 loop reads CASTPGQQPQHF. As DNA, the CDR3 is TGTGCCAGCACCCCAGGGCAGCAGCCCCAGCATTTT.

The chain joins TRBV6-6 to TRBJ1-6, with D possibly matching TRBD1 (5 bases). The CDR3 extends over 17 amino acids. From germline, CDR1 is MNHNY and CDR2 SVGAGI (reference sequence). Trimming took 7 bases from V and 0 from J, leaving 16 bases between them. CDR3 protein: CASIQGIGSSYNSPLHF. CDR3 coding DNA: TGTGCCAGCATCCAGGGAATAGGCAGCTCCTATAATTCACCCCTCCACTTT.

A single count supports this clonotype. The DNA of the CDR3 is TGTGCCAGTAGTATAGATTTCAGGGGCACTGAAGCTTTCTTT. Amino acids: CASSIDFRGTEAFF. V and J are TRBV19 and TRBJ1-1; D may be TRBD1 (6 bases). The V and J ends lost 0 bases and 4 bases respectively, with 9 bases between them. There are 14 residues in the CDR3. Per the germline V gene, CDR1 is LNHDA and CDR2 is SQIVND (reference sequence).

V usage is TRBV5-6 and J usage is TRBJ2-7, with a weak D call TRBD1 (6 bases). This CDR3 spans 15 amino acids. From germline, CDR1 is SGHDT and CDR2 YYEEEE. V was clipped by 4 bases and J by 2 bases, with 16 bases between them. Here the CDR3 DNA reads TGTGCCAGCAGCCGGATAACCCAGGGGACCTACGAGCAGTACTTC. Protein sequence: CASSRITQGTYEQYF.

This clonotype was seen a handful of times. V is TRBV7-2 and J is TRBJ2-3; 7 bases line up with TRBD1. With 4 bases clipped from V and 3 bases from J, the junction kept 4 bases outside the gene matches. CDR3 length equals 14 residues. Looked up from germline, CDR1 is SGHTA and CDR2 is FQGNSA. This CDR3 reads CASSSRDSTDTQYF. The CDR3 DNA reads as TGTGCCAGCAGCTCTCGGGACAGTACAGATACGCAGTATTTT.

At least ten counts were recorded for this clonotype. The CDR3 here is CASSSWGGSTDTQYF. The CDR3 nucleotides read TGTGCCAGCAGTTCCTGGGGGGGGAGCACAGATACGCAGTATTTT. The chain is built from TRBV7-2 and TRBJ2-3, with 7 bases that match TRBD2. V trimming: 6 bases; J trimming: 0 bases; junction bases outside the gene matches: 6. The CDR3 runs to 15 residues. In germline, CDR1 is SGHTA, CDR2 FQGNSA.

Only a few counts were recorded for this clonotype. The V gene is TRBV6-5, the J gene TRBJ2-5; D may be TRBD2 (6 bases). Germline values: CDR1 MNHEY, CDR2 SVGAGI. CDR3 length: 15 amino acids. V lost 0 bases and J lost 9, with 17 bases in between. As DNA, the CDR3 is TGTGCCAGCAGTTACTCGAGAGGACTACCCCTGCCCCAGTACTTC. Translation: CASSYSRGLPLPQYF.

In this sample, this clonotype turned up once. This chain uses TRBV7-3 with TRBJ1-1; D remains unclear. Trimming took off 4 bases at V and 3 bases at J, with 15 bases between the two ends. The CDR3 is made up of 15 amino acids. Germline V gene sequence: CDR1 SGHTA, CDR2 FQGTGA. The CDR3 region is CASSSPQEVHTEAFF. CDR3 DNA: TGTGCCAGCAGCTCACCCCAGGAGGTTCACACTGAAGCTTTCTTT.

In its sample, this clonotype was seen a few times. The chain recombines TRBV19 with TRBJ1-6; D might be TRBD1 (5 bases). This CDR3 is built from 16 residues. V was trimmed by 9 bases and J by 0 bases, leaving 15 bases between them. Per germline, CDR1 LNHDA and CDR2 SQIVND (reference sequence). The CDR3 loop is CASTPGPFSYNSPLHF. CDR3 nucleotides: TGTGCCAGCACTCCGGGACCGTTCTCCTATAATTCACCCCTCCACTTT.

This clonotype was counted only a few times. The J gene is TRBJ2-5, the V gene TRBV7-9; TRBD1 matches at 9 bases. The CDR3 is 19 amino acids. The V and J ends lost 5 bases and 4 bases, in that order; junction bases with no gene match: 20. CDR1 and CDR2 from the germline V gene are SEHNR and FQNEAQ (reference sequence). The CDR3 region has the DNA TGTGCCAGCAGCCAACTATATGACTCCACAGGGGGCGTTGGAGAGACCCAGTACTTC. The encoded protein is CASSQLYDSTGGVGETQYF. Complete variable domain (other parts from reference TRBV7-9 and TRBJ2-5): DTGVSQNPRHKITKRGQNVTFRCDPISEHNRLYWYRQTLGQGPEFLTYFQNEAQLEKSRLLSDRFSAERPKGSFSTLEIQRTEQGDSAMYLCASSQLYDSTGGVGETQYFGPGTRLLVL.

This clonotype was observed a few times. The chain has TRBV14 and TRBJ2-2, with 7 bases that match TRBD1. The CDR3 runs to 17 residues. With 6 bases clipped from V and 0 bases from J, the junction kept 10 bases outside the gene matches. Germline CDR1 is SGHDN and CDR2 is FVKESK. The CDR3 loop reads CASSHARGQSNTGELFF. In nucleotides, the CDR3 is TGTGCCAGCAGTCACGCCCGGGGACAGTCGAACACCGGGGAGCTGTTTTTT.

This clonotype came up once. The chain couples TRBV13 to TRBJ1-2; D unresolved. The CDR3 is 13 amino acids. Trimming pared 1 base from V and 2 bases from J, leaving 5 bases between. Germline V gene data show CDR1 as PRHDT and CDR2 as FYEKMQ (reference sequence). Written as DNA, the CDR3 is TGTGCCAGCAGCTTAGCGACAAACTATGGCTACACCTTC. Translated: CASSLATNYGYTF.